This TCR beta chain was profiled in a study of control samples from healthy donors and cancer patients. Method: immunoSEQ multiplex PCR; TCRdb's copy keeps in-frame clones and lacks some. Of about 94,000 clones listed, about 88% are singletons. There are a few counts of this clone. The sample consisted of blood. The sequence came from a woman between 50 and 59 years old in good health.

CDR3 protein: CASSPPGLAETQYF. CDR3 nucleotides: TGTGCCAGCTCACCCCCGGGACTAGCTGAGACCCAGTACTTC. The chain combines TRBV18 with TRBJ2-5; the match to TRBD2 covers 9 bases. The CDR3 is made up of 14 amino acids. The germline gives CDR1 KGHSH, CDR2 LQKENI. Unmatched junction bases numbered 4, after V lost 3 bases and J lost 5 bases.